This T cell receptor (beta chain) was recorded in a study of shared clonotypes between healthy human individuals. Background on the study: Researchers assigned three CD4 naive, three CD4 memory, two CD8 naive and one CD8 memory plate to each donor. Study outcomes and limitations: The naive CD4 repertoires of several donors were compared, and roughly 5% of clonotypes were shared.

On this clone itself: Its antigen is currently unknown.

Assay execution proceeded at the deep level. Only in-frame clones appear in the TCRdb table, and some are missing; sequencing was by immunoSEQ multiplex PCR. The sample has around 1 million clones; around 80% are singletons. The CDR3 runs to 13 residues. V was cut by 1 base and J by 4 bases, with 7 bases left in between. Per the germline V gene, CDR1 is LNHNV and CDR2 is YYDKDF (reference sequence). The chain recombines TRBV15 with TRBJ1-1; D is ambiguous. The sequenced material came from memory CD4+ T cells sorted from blood. As to subset: CD45RA-negative fraction. The sequence derives from a man aged 18 to 29 in good health. The CDR3 here is CATSRGVSTEAFF. The CDR3, as DNA: TGTGCCACCAGCAGAGGAGTGAGCACTGAAGCTTTCTTT.